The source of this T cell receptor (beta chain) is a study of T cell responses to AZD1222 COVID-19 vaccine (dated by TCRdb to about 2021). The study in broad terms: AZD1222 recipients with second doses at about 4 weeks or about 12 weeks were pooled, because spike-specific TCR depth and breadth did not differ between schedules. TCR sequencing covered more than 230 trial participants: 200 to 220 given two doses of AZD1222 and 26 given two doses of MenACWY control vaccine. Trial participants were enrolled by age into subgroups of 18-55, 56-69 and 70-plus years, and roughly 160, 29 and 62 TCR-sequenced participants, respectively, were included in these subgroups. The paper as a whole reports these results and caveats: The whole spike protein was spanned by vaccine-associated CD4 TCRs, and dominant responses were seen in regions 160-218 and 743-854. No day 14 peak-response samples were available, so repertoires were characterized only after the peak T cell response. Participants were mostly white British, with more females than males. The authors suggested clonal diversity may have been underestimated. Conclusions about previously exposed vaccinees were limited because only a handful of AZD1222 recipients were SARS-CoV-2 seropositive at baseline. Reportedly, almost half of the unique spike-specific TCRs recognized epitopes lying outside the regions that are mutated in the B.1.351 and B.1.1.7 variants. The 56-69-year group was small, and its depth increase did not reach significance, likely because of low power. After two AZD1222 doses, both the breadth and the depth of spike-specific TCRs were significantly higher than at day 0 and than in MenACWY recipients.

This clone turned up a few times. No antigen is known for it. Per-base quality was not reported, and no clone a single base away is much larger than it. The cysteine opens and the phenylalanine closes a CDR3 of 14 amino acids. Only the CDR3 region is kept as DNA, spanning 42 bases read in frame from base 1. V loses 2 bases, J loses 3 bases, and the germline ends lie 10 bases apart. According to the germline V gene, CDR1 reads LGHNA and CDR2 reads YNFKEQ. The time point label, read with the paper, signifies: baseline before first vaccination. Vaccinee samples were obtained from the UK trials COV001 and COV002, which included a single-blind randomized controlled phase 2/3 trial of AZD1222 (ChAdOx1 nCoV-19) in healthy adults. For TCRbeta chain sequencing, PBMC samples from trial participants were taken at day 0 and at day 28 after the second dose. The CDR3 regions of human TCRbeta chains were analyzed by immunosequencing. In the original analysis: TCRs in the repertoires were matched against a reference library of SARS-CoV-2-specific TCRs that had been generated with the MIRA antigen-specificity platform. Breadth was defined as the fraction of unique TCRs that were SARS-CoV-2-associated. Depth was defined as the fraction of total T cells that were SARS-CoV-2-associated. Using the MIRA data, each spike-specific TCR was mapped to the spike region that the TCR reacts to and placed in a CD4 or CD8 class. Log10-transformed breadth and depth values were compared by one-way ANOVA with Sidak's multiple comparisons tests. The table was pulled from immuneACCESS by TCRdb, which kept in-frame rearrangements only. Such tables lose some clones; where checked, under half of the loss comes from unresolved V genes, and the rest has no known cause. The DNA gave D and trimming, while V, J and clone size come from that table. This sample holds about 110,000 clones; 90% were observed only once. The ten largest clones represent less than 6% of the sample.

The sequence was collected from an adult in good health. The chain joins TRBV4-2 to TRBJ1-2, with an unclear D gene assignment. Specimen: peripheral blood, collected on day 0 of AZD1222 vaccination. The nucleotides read TGTGCCAGCAGCCAACTCACAGTAGACTATGGCTACACCTTC. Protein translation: CASSQLTVDYGYTF.